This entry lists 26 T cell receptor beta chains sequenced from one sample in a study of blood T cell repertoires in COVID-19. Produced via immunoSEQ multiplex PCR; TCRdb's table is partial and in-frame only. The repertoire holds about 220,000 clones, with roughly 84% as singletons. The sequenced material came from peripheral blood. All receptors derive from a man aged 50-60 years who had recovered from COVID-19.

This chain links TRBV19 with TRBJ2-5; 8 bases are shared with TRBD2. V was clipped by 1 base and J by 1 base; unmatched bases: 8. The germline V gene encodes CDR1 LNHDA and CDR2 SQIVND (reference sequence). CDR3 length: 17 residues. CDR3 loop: CASSIVGAGERQETQYF. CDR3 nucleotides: TGTGCCAGTAGTATAGTAGGAGCGGGAGAACGCCAAGAGACCCAGTACTTC.

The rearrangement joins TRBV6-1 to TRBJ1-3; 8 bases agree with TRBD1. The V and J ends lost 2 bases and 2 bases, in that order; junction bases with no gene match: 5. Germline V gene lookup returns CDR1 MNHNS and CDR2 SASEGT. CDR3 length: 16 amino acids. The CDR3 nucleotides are TGTGCCAGCAGTGAAAATGCACAGGGGGCTGGAAACACCATATATTTT. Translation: CASSENAQGAGNTIYF.

The DNA of the CDR3 is TGTGCCAGCAGTTACGCGAGCTCCTACAATGAGCAGTTCTTC. Its protein is CASSYASSYNEQFF. The chain uses TRBV27 and TRBJ2-1; the D is unclear. Germline loops: CDR1 MNHEY, CDR2 SMNVEV (reference sequence). Trimming stripped 4 bases from V and 0 bases from J, with 7 bases between. This CDR3 region has 14 residues.

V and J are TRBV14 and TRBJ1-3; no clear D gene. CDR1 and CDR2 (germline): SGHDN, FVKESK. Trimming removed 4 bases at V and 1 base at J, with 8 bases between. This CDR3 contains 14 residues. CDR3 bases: TGTGCCAGCAGCCGCCAGAGGTCTGGAAACACCATATATTTT. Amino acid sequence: CASSRQRSGNTIYF.

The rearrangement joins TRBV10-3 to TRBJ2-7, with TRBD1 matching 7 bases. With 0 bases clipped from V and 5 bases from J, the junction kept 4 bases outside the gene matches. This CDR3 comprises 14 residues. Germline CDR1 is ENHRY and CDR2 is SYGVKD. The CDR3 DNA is TGTGCCATCAGTGAGTCGACAGGGATCCACGAGCAGTACTTC. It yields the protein CAISESTGIHEQYF.

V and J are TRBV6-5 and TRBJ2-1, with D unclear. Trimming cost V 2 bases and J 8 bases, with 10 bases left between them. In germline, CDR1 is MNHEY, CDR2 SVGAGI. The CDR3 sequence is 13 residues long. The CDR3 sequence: CASSYALGDEQFF. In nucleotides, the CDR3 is TGTGCCAGCAGTTACGCCCTAGGCGATGAGCAGTTCTTC.

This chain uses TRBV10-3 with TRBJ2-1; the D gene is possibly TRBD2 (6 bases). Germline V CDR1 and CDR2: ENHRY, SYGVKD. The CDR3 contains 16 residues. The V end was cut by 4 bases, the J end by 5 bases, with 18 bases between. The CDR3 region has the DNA TGTGCCATCAGTGGATCGGGCCTAGCGTTACACAATGAGCAGTTCTTC. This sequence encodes CAISGSGLALHNEQFF.

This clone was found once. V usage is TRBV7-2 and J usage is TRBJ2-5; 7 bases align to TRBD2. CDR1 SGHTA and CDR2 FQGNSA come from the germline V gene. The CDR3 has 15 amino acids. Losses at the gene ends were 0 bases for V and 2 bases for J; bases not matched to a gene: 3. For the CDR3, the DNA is TGTGCCAGCAGCTTAGCTACTAGCGTACAAGAGACCCAGTACTTC. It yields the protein CASSLATSVQETQYF.

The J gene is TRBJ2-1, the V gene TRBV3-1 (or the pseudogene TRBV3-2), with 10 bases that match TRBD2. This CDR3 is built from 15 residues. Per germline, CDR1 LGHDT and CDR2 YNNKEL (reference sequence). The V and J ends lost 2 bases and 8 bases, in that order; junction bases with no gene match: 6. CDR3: CASSQMLAGVDEQFF. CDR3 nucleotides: TGTGCCAGCAGCCAAATGCTAGCGGGAGTAGATGAGCAGTTCTTC.

In nucleotides, the CDR3 is TGTGCCAGCAGCCAAGATCAGGAGCAGACAGGGGGCCGCCAGCCCCAGCATTTT. This encodes CASSQDQEQTGGRQPQHF. The chain joins TRBV14 to TRBJ1-5, with 10 nucleotides matching TRBD1. The CDR3 spans 18 residues. Germline-derived CDR1 and CDR2 are SGHDN and FVKESK. V shed 0 bases, J shed 7 bases, and the junction held 12 bases outside the gene matches.

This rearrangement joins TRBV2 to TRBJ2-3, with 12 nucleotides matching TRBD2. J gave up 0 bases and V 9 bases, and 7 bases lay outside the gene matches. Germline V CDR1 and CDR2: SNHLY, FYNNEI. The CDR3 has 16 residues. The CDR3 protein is CARQLAGGLSTDTQYF. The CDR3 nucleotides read TGTGCCAGGCAACTAGCGGGAGGCCTTAGCACAGATACGCAGTATTTT.

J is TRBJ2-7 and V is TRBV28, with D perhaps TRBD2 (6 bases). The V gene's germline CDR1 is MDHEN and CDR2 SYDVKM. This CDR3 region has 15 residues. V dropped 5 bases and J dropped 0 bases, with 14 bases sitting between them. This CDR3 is CASSTSGTGSYEQYF. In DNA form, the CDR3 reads TGTGCCAGCAGTACATCCGGGACTGGCTCCTACGAGCAGTACTTC.

The CDR3 here is CASSGTGTGGGYTF. The CDR3 DNA is TGTGCCAGCAGTGGAACCGGGACAGGGGGAGGCTACACCTTC. J is TRBJ1-2 and V is TRBV25-1; 11 bases fit TRBD1. The length of the CDR3 is 14 residues. The ends lost 4 bases at V and 8 bases at J; junction bases unmatched: 6. The germline V gene encodes CDR1 MGHDK and CDR2 SYGVNS.

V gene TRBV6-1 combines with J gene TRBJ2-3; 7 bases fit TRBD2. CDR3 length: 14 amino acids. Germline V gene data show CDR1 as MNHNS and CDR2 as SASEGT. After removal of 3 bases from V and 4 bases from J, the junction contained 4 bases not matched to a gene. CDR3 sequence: CASSEAGRADTQYF. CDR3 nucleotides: TGTGCCAGCAGTGAGGCAGGGAGGGCAGATACGCAGTATTTT.

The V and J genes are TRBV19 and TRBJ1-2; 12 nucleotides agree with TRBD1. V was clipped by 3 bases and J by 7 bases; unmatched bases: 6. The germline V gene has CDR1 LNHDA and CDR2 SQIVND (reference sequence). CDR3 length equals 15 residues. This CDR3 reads CASSILRDRGLGYTF. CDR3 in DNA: TGTGCCAGTAGTATCCTCCGGGACAGGGGGCTTGGCTACACCTTC.

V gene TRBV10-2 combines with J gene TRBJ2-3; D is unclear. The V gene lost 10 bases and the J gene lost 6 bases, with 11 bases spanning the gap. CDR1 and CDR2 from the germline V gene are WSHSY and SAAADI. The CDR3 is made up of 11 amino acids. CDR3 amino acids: CATLYTDTQYF. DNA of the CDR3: TGCGCCACCCTTTACACGGATACGCAGTATTTT.

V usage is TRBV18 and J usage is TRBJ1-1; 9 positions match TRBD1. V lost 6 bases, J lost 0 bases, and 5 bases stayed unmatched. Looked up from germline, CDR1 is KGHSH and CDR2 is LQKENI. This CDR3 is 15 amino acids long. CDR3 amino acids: CASSQDRGMNTEAFF. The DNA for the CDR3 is TGTGCCAGCTCCCAGGACAGGGGAATGAACACTGAAGCTTTCTTT.

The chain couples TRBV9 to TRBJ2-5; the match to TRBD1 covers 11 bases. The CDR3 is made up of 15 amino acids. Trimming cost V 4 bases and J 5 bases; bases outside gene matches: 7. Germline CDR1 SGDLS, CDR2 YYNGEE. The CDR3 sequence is CASSPRTGGWETQYF. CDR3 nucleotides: TGTGCCAGCAGCCCACGGACAGGGGGCTGGGAGACCCAGTACTTC.

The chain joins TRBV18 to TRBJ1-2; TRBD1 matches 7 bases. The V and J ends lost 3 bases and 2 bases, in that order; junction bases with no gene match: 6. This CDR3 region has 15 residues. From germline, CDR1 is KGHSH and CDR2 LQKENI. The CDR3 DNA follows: TGTGCCAGCTCACCTACGGGACAGCTCAACTATGGCTACACCTTC. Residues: CASSPTGQLNYGYTF.

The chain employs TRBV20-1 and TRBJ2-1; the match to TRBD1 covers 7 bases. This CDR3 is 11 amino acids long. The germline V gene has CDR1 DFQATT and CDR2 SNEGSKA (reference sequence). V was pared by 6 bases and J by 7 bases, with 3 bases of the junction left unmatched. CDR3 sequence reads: CSARGRNEQFF. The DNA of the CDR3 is TGCAGTGCAAGGGGGCGGAATGAGCAGTTCTTC.

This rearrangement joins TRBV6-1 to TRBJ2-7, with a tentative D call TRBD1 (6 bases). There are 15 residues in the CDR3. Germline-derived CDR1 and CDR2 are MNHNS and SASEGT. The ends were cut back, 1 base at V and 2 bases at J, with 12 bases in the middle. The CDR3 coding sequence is TGTGCCAGCAGTGAAGACAGGGTAACCGCCTACGAGCAGTACTTC. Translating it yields CASSEDRVTAYEQYF.

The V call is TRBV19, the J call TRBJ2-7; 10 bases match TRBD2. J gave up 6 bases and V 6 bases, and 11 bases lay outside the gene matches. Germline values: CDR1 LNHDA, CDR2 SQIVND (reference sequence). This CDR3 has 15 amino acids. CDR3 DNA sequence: TGTGCCAGTAGCCGGGAAGCGGGAGGGCTGCCCGAGCAGTACTTC. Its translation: CASSREAGGLPEQYF. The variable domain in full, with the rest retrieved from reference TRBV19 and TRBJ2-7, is DGGITQSPKYLFRKEGQNVTLSCEQNLNHDAMYWYRQDPGQGLRLIYYSQIVNDFQKGDIAEGYSVSREKKESFPLTVTSAQKNPTAFYLCASSREAGGLPEQYFGPGTRLTVT.

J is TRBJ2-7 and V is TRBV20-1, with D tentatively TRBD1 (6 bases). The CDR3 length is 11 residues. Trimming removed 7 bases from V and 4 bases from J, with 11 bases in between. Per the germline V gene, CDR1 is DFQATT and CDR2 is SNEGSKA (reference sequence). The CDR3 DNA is TGCAGTGGCCCAGGGACATACGAGCAGTACTTC. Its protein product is CSGPGTYEQYF.

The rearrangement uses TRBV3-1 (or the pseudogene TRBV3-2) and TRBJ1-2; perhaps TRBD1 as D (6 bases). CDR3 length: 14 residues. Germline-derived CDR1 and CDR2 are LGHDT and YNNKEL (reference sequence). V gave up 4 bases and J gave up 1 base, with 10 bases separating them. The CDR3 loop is CASSRTARNYGYTF. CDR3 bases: TGTGCCAGCAGCCGGACAGCCCGTAACTATGGCTACACCTTC.

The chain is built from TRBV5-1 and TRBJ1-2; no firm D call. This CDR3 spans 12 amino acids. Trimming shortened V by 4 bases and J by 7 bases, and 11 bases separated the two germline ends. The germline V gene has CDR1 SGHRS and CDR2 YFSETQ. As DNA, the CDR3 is TGCGCCAGCAGCCGGGAAATCGGTGGCTACACCTTC. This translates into CASSREIGGYTF.

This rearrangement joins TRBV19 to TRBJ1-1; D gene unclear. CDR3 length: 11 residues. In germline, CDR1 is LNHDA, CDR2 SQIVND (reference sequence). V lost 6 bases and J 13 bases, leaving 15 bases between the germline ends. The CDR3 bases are TGTGCCAGTAGACGGGAGTCTGACAATTTCTTT. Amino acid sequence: CASRRESDNFF.